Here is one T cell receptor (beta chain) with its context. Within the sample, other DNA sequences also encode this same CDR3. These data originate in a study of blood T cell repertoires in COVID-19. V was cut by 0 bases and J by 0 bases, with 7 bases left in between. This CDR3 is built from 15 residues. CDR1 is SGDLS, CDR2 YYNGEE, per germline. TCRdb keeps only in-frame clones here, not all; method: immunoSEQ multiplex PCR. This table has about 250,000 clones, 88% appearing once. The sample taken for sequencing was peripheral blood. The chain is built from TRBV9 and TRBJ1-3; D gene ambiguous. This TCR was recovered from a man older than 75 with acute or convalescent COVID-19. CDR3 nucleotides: TGTGCCAGCAGCGTAGACCGGAGCTCTGGAAACACCATATATTTT. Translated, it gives CASSVDRSSGNTIYF.